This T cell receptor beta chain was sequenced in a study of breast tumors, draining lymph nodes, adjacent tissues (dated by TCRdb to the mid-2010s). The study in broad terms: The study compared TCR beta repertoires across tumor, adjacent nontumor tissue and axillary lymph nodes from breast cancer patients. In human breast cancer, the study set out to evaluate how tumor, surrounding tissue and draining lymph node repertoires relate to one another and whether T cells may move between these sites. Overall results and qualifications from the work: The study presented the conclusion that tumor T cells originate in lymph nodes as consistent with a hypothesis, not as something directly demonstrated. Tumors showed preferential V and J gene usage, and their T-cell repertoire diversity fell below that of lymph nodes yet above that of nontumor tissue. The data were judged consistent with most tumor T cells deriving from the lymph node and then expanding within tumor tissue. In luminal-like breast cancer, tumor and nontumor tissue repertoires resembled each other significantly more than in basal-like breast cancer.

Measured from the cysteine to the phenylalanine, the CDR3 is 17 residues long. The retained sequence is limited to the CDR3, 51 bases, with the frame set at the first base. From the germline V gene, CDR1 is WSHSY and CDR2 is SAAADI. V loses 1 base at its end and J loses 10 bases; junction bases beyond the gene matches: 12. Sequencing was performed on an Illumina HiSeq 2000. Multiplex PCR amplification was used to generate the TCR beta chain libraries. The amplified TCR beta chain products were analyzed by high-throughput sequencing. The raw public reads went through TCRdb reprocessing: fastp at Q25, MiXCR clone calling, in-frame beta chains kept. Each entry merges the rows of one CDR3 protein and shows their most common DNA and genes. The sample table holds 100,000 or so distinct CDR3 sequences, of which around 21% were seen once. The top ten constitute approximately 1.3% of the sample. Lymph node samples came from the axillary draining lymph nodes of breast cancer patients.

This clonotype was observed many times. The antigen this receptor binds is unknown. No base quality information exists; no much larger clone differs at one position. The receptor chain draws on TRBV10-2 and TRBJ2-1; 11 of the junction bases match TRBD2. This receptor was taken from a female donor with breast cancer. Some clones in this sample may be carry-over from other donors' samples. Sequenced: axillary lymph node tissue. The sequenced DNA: TGCGCCAGCAGTGAGTACCAGGAGGTAGCGGGAGGGCACGAGCAGTTCTTC. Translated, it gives CASSEYQEVAGGHEQFF.